This T cell receptor beta chain comes out of a study of shared clonotypes between healthy human individuals. Study outcomes and limitations: Since donors were few, the genetic and exposure-history diversity represented was limited.

The method was immunoSEQ multiplex PCR; TCRdb's version includes in-frame clones alone and lacks a portion of them. The sample lists about 2 million clones, approximately 94% seen once, with 0.9% to 1.4% in the top ten. Naive CD8 cells were CD45RO-negative, positively selected for CCR7, excluding terminally differentiated effector memory CD45RA+ cells. As concerns this clone: What it binds is not known.

The CDR3 spans 14 residues. The V gene's germline CDR1 is MNHEY and CDR2 SMNVEV (reference sequence). Trimming at V came to 0 bases and at J to 5 bases, leaving 2 bases not matched to a gene. Sequenced input: naive CD8+ T cells sorted from blood. The receptor was derived from a man in his late teens or twenties in good health. The genes are TRBV27 and TRBJ1-2; 8 nucleotides line up with TRBD1. The CDR3 bases are TGTGCCAGCAGTTTATCAAGACAGGGGTATGGCTACACCTTC. As protein: CASSLSRQGYGYTF.